This T cell receptor beta chain was sequenced during a study of blood T cell repertoires in COVID-19. On the study more broadly: Italy, Spain and the United States were the sources of the convalescent and acute COVID-19 samples. T cells, B-cell-depleted T cells, or PBMCs provided the cDNA or gDNA that served as material.

V dropped 3 bases and J dropped 6 bases, with 6 bases sitting between them. This CDR3 has 13 amino acids. CDR1 and CDR2 (germline): SGHTA, FQGTGA. Repertoires were generated with immunoSEQ multiplex PCR, while TCRdb's copy carries only in-frame clones and drops some. Seen here are around 300,000 clones, approximately 90% observed once, and the top ten hold approximately 6.8%. The chain has TRBV7-3 and TRBJ1-6; no reliable D call. This clonotype originated in a woman aged 25 to 39 with COVID-19, enrolled during active disease. Material for sequencing was peripheral blood. CDR3 bases: TGTGCCAGCAGCTTGTACAGTAATTCACCCCTCCACTTT. As protein: CASSLYSNSPLHF.